The TCR beta chain described here comes from a study of OX40 agonist ivuxolimab in advanced cancers. Study context: Patients assigned to dose escalation were diagnosed with hepatocellular carcinoma, melanoma, renal cell or head and neck cancer. Study observations and caveats: Not determined was the antigen specificity of the expanded peripheral T cells.

Produced via immunoSEQ multiplex PCR; TCRdb's table is partial and in-frame only. The data hold more than 70,000 clones, with 90% to 95% observed a single time. Germline assignment: CDR1 MNHEY and CDR2 SMNVEV (reference sequence). Trimming took 7 bases from V and 7 from J, leaving 10 bases between them. The CDR3 loop spans 12 amino acids. A remark on this clone: Antigen specificity is unknown.

The genes are TRBV27 and TRBJ2-2; either TRBD1 or TRBD2 may supply D (6 bases each). The receptor comes from an adult with an advanced solid tumor such as melanoma, head and neck, liver or kidney cancer. Sample: CD4+ or CD8+ T cells sorted from blood, taken in a trial of the OX40 agonist ivuxolimab. The CDR3 DNA reads as TGTGCCAGCAAAAAGGGGGGCGGGGAGCTGTTTTTT. This gives the protein CASKKGGGELFF.